These T cell receptor beta chains were read from a single sample in a study of cytomegalovirus exposure and HLA in healthy donors. Clones were read by immunoSEQ multiplex PCR, and TCRdb kept only the in-frame ones, dropping some. The top ten hold about 4.5% of the sample, which has tens of thousands of clones, 96% seen once. Sequenced: PBMCs. All receptors come from a woman younger than 30 in good health and CMV-seropositive. The CDR3 runs from the conserved cysteine through the conserved F or W. The D gene is left open where the match is weak. For some rows the clone size is stated as once, few or many, or as a class when expanded; others skip it.

d_call j_call v_call clone_size cdr3_aa cdr3_nt
. TRBJ2-2 TRBV5-1 . CASSLQGVRTGELFF TGCGCCAGCAGCTTGCAAGGGGTTCGAACCGGGGAGCTGTTTTTT
TRBD1 TRBJ1-5 TRBV19 . CASSIRDRRNSNQPQHF TGTGCCAGTAGTATTAGGGACAGGCGCAATAGCAATCAGCCCCAGCATTTT
. TRBJ2-7 TRBV11-2 . CASRKAGQSYEQYF TGTGCCAGCAGAAAGGCGGGACAGTCCTACGAGCAGTACTTC
. TRBJ2-7 TRBV4-1 . CASSQGSGATYEQYF TGCGCCAGCAGCCAAGGATCAGGGGCCACCTACGAGCAGTACTTC
TRBD1 TRBJ2-7 TRBV27 . CASSPYGQVDHEQYF TGTGCCAGCAGCCCGTACGGACAGGTGGACCACGAGCAGTACTTC
TRBD2 TRBJ2-7 TRBV5-1 . CASSLAASGRYEQYF TGCGCCAGCAGCTTGGCCGCTAGCGGCCGCTACGAGCAGTACTTC
TRBD2 TRBJ2-5 TRBV18 once CASSLTGLATQETQYF TGTGCCAGCTCACTGACGGGACTAGCGACTCAAGAGACCCAGTACTTC
TRBD2 TRBJ2-7 TRBV15 . CATSRVSGRPTYEQYF TGTGCCACCAGCAGAGTGAGCGGGAGGCCTACCTACGAGCAGTACTTC
. TRBJ2-2 TRBV7-3 . CASSSPGLTRTGELFF TGTGCCAGCAGCTCACCGGGACTGACGAGGACCGGGGAGCTGTTTTTT
TRBD1 TRBJ2-7 TRBV6-5 . CASSYSRDSHYEQYF TGTGCCAGCAGTTACTCTCGGGACAGCCACTACGAGCAGTACTTC
. TRBJ2-7 TRBV4-1 . CASSSGGGGYEQYF TGCGCCAGCAGCTCTGGGGGAGGGGGTTACGAGCAGTACTTC
TRBD2 TRBJ2-3 TRBV5-6 . CASTEALAGDTDTQYF TGTGCCAGCACCGAAGCCCTGGCGGGGGACACAGATACGCAGTATTTT
. TRBJ2-5 TRBV18 . CASSPYGPETQYF TGTGCCAGCTCACCATACGGTCCAGAGACCCAGTACTTC
. TRBJ1-1 TRBV5-6 . CASRSGTNTEAFF TGTGCCAGCAGATCCGGGACAAACACTGAAGCTTTCTTT
. TRBJ2-1 TRBV30 . CAWERVNSYNEQFF TGTGCCTGGGAGCGGGTTAACTCCTACAATGAGCAGTTCTTC
. TRBJ2-2 TRBV30 . CAWSGGRVYTGELFF TGTGCCTGGAGTGGGGGGCGAGTTTACACCGGGGAGCTGTTTTTT
TRBD1 TRBJ2-3 TRBV28 . CASSLFGTGPLLLQYF TGTGCCAGCAGTTTATTCGGGACAGGCCCCTTGCTCTTACAGTATTTT
. TRBJ2-7 TRBV6-5 . CASSYDYEQYF TGTGCCAGCAGTTATGACTACGAGCAGTACTTC
. TRBJ2-7 TRBV29-1 . CSVRETSYEQYF TGCAGCGTCAGGGAAACCTCCTACGAGCAGTACTTC
. TRBJ2-7 TRBV19 . CASSMWSSYEQYF TGTGCCAGTAGTATGTGGAGCTCCTACGAGCAGTACTTC
. TRBJ2-5 TRBV14 . CASSPTRGIETQYF TGTGCCAGCAGCCCCACTCGAGGGATAGAGACCCAGTACTTC
. TRBJ1-5 TRBV30 medium-sized CAWSVGSNQPQHF TGTGCCTGGAGTGTCGGTTCCAATCAGCCCCAGCATTTT
. TRBJ1-4 TRBV28 . CASSSLQGSTNEKLFF TGTGCCAGCAGTTCTCTACAGGGTTCAACTAATGAAAAACTGTTTTTT
. TRBJ2-1 TRBV9 . CASSVGSSSYNEQFF TGTGCCAGCAGCGTAGGGTCTAGCTCCTACAATGAGCAGTTCTTC
TRBD2 TRBJ2-7 TRBV9 . CASSSEAGMTYEQYF TGTGCCAGCAGCTCCGAAGCGGGAATGACTTACGAGCAGTACTTC
. TRBJ1-2 TRBV11-2 . CASSSTKKVGGAAYGYTF TGTGCCAGCAGCTCCACCAAAAAGGTGGGGGGGGCCGCCTATGGCTACACCTTC
TRBD2 TRBJ2-2 TRBV7-3 . CASSISLAGGPGELFF TGTGCCAGCAGCATATCGCTAGCGGGAGGGCCCGGGGAGCTGTTTTTT
TRBD2 TRBJ2-2 TRBV2 . CASFSGSNTGELFF TGTGCCAGTTTTAGCGGGTCAAACACCGGGGAGCTGTTTTTT
. TRBJ2-1 TRBV9 . CASSVGPNNEQFF TGTGCCAGCAGCGTAGGGCCGAACAATGAGCAGTTCTTC
. TRBJ1-1 TRBV5-6 . CASSEQGRSVFSMNTEAFF TGTGCCAGCAGTGAACAGGGCCGATCTGTCTTTTCCATGAACACTGAAGCTTTCTTT